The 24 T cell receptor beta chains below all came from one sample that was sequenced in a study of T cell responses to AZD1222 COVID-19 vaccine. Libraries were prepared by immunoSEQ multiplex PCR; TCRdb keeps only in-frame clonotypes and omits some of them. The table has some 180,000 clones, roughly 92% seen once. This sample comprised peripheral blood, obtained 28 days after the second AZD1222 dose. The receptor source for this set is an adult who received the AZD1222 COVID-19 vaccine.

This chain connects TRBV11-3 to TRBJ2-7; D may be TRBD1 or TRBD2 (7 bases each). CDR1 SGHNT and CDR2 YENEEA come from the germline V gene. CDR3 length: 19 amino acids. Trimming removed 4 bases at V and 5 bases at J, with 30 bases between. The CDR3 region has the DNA TGTGCCAGCAGCTCCCGTGACAGGGACGGGCGGGAGTGGGTCCACGAGCAGTACTTC. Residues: CASSSRDRDGREWVHEQYF.

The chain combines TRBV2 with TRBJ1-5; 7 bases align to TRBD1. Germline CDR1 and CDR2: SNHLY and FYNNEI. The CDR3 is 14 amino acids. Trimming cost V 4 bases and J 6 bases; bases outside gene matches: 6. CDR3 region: CASSGLGTAQPQHF. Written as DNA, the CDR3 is TGTGCCAGCAGTGGCCTCGGGACAGCTCAGCCCCAGCATTTT. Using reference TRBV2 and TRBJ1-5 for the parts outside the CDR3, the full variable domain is EPEVTQTPSHQVTQMGQEVILRCVPISNHLYFYWYRQILGQKVEFLVSFYNNEISEKSEIFDDQFSVERPDGSNFTLKIRSTKLEDSAMYFCASSGLGTAQPQHFGDGTRLSIL.

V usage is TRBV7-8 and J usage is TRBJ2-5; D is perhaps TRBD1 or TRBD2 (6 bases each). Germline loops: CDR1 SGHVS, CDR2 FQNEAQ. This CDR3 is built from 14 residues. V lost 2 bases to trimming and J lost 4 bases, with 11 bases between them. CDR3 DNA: TGTGCCAGCAGCTTACGTACGGGGGCAGAGACCCAGTACTTC. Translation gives CASSLRTGAETQYF.

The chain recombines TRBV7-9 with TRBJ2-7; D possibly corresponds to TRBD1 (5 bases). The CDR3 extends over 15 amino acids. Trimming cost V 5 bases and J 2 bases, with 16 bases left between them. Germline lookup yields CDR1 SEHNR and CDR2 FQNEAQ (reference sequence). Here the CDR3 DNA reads TGTGCCAGCAGCCCCGGACAAAAACCACCCTACGAGCAGTACTTC. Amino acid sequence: CASSPGQKPPYEQYF.

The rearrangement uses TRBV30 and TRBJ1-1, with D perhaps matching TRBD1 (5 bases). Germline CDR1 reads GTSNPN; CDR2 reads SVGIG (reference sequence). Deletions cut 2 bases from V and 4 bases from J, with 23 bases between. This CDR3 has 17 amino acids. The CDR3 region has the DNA TGTGCCTGGAGTCGTTTTCAGGGAACCAGGTTAAGCACTGAAGCTTTCTTT. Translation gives CAWSRFQGTRLSTEAFF.

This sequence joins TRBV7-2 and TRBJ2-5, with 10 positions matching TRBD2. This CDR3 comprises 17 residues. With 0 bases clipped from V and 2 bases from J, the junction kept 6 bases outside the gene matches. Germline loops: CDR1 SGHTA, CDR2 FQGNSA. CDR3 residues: CASSLARTSGAQETQYF. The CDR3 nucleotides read TGTGCCAGCAGCTTAGCGCGAACTAGCGGGGCACAAGAGACCCAGTACTTC.

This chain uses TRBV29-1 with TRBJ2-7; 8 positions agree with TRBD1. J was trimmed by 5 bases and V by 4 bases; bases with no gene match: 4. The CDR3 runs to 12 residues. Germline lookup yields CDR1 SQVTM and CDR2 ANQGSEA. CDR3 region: CSVVAGGHEQYF. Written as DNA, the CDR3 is TGCAGCGTTGTAGCAGGGGGCCACGAGCAGTACTTC.

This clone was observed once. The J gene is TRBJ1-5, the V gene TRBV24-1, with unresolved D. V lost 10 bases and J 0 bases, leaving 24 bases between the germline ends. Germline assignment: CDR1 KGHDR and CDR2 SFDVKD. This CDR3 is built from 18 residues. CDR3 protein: CATKIHLYLRYSNQPQHF. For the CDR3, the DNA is TGTGCCACTAAAATACACCTCTACTTACGATATAGCAATCAGCCCCAGCATTTT.

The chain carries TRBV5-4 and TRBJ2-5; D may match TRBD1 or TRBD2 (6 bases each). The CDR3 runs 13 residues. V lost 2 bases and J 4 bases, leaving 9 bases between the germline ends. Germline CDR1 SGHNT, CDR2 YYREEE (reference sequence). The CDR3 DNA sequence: TGTGCCAGCAGCTTAGGGGGGCCAGAGACCCAGTACTTC. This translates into CASSLGGPETQYF.

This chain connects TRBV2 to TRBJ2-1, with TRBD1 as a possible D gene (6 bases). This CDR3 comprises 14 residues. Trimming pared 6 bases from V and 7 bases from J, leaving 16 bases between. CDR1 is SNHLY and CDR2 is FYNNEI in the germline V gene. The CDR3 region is CASSLDWGRNEQFF. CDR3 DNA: TGTGCCAGCAGCCTTGACTGGGGGCGGAATGAGCAGTTCTTC.

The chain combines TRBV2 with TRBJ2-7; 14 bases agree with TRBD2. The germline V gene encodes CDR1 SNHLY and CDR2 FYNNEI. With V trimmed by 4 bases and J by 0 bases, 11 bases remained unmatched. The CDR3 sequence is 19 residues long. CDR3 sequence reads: CASSALGLAGGRFSYEQYF. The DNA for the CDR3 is TGTGCCAGCAGTGCCCTCGGACTAGCGGGAGGCCGATTCTCCTACGAGCAGTACTTC.

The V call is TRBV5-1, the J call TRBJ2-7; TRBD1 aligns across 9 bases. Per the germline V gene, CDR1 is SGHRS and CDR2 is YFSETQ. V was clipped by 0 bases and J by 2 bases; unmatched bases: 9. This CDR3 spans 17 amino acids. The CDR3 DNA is TGCGCCAGCAGCTTGGGCCGGACAGGGGCCATGGCCTACGAGCAGTACTTC. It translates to CASSLGRTGAMAYEQYF.

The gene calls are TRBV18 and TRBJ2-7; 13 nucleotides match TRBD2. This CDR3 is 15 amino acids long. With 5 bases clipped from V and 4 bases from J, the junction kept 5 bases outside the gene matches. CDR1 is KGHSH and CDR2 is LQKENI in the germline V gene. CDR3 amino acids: CASSWGTSGAYEQYF. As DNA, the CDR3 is TGTGCCAGCTCATGGGGGACTAGCGGGGCTTACGAGCAGTACTTC.

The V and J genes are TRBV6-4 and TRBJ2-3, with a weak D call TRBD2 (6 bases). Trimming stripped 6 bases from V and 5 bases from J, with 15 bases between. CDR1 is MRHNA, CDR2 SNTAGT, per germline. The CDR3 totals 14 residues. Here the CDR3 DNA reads TGTGCCAGCAGCAGCGGGCCCGGAGGAGATACGCAGTATTTT. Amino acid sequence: CASSSGPGGDTQYF.

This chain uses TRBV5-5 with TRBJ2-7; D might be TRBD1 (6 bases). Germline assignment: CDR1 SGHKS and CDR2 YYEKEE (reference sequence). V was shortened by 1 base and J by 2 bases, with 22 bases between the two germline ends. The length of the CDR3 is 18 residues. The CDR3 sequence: CASSLLSDRTSFTYEQYF. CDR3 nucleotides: TGTGCCAGCAGCTTGCTGTCTGACAGGACTTCATTTACCTACGAGCAGTACTTC.

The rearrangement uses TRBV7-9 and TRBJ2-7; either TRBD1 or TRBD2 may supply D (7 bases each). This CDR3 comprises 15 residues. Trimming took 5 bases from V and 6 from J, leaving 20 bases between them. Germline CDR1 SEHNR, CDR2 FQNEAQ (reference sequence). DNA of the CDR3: TGTGCCAGCAGCGTGGTGACAGGGAGGGCTACCGAGCAGTACTTC. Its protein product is CASSVVTGRATEQYF.

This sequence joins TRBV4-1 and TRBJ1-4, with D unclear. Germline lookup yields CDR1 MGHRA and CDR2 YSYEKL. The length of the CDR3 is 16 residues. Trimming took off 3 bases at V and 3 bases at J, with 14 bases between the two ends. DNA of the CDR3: TGCGCCAGCAGCCACCCCCGAGACGGATCTAATGAAAAACTGTTTTTT. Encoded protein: CASSHPRDGSNEKLFF.

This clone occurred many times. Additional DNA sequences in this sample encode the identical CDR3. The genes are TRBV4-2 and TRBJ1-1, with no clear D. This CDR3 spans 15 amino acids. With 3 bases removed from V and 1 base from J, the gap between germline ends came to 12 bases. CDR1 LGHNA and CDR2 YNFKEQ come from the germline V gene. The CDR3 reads CASSHPGVTNTEAFF. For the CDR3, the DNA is TGTGCCAGCAGCCACCCAGGAGTAACGAACACTGAAGCTTTCTTT.

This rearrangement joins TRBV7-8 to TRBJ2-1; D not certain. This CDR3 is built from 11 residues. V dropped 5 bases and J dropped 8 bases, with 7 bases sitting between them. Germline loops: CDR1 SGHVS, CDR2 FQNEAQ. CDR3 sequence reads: CASSGTHEQFF. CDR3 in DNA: TGTGCCAGCAGCGGAACACATGAGCAGTTCTTC.

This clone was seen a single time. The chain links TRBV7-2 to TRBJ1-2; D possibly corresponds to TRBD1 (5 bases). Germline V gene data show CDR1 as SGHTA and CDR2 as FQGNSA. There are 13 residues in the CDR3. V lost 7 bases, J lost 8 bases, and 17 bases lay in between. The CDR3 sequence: CASNSFWDQGYTF. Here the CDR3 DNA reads TGTGCCAGCAACTCATTCTGGGACCAGGGCTACACCTTC.

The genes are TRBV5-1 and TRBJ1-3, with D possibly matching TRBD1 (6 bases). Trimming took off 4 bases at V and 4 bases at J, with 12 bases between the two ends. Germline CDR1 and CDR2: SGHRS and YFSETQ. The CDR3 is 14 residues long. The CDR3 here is CASSPEGVGNTIYF. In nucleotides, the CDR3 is TGCGCCAGCAGCCCCGAGGGGGTCGGAAACACCATATATTTT.

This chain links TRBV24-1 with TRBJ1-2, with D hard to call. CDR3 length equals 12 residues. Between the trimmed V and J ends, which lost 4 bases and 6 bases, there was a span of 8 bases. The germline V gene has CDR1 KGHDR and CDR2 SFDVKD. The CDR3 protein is CATSEGSDGYTF. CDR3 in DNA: TGTGCCACCAGTGAAGGGAGCGATGGCTACACCTTC.

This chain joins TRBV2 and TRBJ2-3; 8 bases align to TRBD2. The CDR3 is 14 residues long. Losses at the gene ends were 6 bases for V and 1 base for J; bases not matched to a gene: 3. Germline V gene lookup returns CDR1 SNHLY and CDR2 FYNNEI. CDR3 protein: CASSPSGRTDTQYF. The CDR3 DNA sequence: TGTGCCAGCAGCCCTAGCGGGCGCACAGATACGCAGTATTTT.

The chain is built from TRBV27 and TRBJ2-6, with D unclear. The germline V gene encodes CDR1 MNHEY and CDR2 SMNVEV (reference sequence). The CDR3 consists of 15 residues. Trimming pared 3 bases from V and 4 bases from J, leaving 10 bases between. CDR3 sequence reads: CASSFRASGANVLTF. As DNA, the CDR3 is TGTGCCAGCAGTTTTAGGGCTTCGGGGGCCAACGTCCTGACTTTC.